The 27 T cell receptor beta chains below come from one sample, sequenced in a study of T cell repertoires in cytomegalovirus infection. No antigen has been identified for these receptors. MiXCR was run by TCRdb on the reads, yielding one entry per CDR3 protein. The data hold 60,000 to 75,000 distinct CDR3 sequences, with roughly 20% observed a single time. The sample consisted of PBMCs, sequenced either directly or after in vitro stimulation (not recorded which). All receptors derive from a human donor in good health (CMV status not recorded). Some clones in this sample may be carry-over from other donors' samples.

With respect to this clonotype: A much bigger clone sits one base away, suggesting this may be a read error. The CDR3 region is CASRYTGRKSEKLFF. The DNA of the CDR3 is TGTGCCAGCAGGTACACAGGTCGTAAAAGTGAAAAACTGTTTTTT. The chain employs TRBV6-2 or TRBV6-3 and TRBJ1-4; possibly TRBD1 for D (5 bases). Trimming cost V 6 bases and J 7 bases, with 18 bases left between them. CDR1 and CDR2 (germline): MNHEY, SVGEGT. CDR3 length: 15 amino acids.

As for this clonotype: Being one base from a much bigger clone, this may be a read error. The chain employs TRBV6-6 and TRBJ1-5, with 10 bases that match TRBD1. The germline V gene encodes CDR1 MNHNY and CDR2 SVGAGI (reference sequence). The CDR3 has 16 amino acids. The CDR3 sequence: CAGSSPGTGERQPQHF. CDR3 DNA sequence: TGTGCCGGCAGTTCCCCTGGGACAGGGGAGCGTCAGCCCCAGCATTTT.

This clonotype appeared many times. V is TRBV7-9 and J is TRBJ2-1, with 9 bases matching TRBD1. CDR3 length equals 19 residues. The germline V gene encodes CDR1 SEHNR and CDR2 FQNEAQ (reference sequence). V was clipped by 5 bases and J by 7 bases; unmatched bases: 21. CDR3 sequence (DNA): TGTGCCAGCAGCCTCCGAGACCCGGGACAGGGAATCGAAGTTAATGAGCAGTTCTTC. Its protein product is CASSLRDPGQGIEVNEQFF.

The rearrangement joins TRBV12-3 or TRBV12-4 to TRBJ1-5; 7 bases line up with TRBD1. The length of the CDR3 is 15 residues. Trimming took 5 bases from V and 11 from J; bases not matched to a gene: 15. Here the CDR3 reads CASSQGGGLSGTQHF. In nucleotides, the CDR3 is TGTGCCAGCAGTCAAGGAGGGGGCCTGTCCGGGACCCAGCATTTT.

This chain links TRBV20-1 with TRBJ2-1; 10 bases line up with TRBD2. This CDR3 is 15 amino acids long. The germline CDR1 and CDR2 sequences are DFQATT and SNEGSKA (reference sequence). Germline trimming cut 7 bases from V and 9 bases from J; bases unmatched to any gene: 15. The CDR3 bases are TGCAGTGTCCCCTTTCCCCCTAGCGGGGGAAGTGAGCAGTTCTTC. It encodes CSVPFPPSGGSEQFF.

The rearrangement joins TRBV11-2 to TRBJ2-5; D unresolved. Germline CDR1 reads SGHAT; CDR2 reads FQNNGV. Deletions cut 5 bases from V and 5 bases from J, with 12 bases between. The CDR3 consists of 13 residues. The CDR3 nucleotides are TGTGCCAGCAGCCCGGCACTCGCGGAGACCCAGTACTTC. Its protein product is CASSPALAETQYF.

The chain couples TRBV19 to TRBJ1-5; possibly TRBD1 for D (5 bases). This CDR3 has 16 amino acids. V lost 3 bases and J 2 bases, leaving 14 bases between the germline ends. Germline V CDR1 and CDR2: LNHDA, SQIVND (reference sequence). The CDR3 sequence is CASSIQSQEGNQPQHF. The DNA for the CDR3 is TGTGCCAGTAGTATTCAGTCACAGGAGGGCAATCAGCCCCAGCATTTT.

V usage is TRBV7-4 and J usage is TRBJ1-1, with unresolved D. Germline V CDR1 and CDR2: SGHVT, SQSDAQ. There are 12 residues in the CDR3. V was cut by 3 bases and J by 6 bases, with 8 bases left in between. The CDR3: CASSFGEPEAFF. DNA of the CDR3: TGTGCCAGCAGCTTCGGGGAACCTGAAGCTTTCTTT.

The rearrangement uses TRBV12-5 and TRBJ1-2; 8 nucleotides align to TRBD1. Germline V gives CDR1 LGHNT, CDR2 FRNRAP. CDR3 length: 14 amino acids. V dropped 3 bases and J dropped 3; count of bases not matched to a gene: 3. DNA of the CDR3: TGTGCTAGTGGTTTCGACAGGGGTGACTATGGCTACACCTTC. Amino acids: CASGFDRGDYGYTF.

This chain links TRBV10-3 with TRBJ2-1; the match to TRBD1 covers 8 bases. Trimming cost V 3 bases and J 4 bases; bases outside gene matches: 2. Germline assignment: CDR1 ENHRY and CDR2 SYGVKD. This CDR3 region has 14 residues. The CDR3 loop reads CAISEQGVYNEQFF. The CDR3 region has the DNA TGTGCCATCAGTGAACAGGGGGTGTACAATGAGCAGTTCTTC.

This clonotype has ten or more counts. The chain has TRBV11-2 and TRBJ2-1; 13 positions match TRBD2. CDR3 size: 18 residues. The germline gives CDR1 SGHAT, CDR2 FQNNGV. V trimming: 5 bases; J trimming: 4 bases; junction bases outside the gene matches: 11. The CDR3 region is CASSPGLAGIFSYNEQFF. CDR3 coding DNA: TGTGCCAGCAGCCCGGGACTAGCGGGGATCTTTTCTTACAATGAGCAGTTCTTC.

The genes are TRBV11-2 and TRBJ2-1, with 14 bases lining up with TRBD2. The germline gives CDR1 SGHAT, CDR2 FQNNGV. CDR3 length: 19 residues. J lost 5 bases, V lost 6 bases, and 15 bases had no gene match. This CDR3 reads CASSSVPGLAGVGNNEQFF. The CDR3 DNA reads TGTGCCAGCAGTTCGGTACCGGGACTAGCGGGAGTAGGAAACAATGAGCAGTTCTTC.

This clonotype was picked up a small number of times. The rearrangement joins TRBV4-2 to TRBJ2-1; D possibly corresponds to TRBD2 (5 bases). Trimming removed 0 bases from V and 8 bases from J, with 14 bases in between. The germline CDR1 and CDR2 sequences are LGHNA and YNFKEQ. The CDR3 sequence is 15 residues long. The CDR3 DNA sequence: TGTGCCAGCAGCCAAGAACCGTCGACCGGGGATGAGCAGTTCTTC. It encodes CASSQEPSTGDEQFF.

Written as DNA, the CDR3 is TGTGCCAGCAGTTACGGCGGGAGAAATACAGATACGCAGTATTTT. It specifies CASSYGGRNTDTQYF. V and J are TRBV12-3 or TRBV12-4 and TRBJ2-3, with TRBD2 matching over 7 bases. V was pared by 4 bases and J by 3 bases, with 7 bases of the junction left unmatched. The CDR3 has 15 residues.

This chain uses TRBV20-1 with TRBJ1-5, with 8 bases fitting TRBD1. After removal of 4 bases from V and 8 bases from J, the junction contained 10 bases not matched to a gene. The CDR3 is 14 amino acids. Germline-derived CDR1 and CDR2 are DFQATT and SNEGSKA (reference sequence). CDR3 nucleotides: TGCAGTGCTACCAAGGCAGGGGGCCGGGAGCCCCAGCATTTT. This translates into CSATKAGGREPQHF.

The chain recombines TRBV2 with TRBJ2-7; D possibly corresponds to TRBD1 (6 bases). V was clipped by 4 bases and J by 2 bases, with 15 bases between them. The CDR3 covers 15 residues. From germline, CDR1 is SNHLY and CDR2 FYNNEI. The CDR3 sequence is CASSVLRDNPYEQYV. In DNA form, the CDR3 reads TGTGCCAGCAGTGTCCTTCGGGACAACCCCTACGAGCAGTACGTC.

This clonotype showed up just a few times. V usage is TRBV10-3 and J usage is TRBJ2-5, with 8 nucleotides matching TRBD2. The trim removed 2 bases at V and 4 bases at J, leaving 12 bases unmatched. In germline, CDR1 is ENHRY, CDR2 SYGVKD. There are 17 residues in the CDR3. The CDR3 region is CAISETIAGRLGETQYF. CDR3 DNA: TGTGCCATCAGTGAGACAATAGCGGGAAGGCTTGGAGAGACCCAGTACTTC.

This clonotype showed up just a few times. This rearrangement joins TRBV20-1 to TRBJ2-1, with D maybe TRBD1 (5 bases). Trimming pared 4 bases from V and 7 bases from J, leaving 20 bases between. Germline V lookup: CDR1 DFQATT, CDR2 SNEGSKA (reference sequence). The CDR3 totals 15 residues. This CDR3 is CSATRTFRGANEQFF. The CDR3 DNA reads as TGCAGTGCTACGCGAACCTTTCGTGGGGCTAATGAGCAGTTCTTC.

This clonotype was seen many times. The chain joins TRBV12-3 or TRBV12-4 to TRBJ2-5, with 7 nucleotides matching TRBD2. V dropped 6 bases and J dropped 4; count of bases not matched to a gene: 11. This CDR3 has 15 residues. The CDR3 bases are TGTGCCAGCAGCCTTAGGGCCTCGGGGGGAGAGACCCAGTACTTC. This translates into CASSLRASGGETQYF.

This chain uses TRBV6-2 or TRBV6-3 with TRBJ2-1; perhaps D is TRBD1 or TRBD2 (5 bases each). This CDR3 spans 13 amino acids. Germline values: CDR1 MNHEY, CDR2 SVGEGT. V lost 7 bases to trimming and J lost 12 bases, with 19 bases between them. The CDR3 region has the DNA TGTGCCAGCACTGAGAGGGCGTTCGGGGCGCAGTTCTTC. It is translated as CASTERAFGAQFF.

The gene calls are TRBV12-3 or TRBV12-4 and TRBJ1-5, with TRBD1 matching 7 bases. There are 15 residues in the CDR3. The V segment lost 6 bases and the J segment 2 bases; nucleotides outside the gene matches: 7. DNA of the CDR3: TGTGCCAGCAGCCAAACAGGGGCCGGCAATCAGCCCCAGCATTTT. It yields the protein CASSQTGAGNQPQHF.

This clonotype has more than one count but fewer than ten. The CDR3 nucleotides read TGCGCCAGCAGCTTGCAGGGGCAACAAGAGACCCAGTACTTC. Its translation: CASSLQGQQETQYF. This chain links TRBV5-1 with TRBJ2-5; maybe TRBD1 (6 bases). The V gene's germline CDR1 is SGHRS and CDR2 YFSETQ. The CDR3 has 14 residues. The ends were cut back, 1 base at V and 2 bases at J, with 9 bases in the middle.

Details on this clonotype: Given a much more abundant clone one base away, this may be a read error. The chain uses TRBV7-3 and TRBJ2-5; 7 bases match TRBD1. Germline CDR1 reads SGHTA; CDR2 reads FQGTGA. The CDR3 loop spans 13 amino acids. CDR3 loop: CAGSSGTEETQYF. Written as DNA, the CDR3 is TGTGCCGGCAGCTCTGGGACAGAAGAGACCCAGTACTTC.

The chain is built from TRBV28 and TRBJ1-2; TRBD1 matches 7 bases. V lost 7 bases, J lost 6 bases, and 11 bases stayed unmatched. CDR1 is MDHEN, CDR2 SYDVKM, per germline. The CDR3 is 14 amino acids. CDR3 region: CASKMGGGADGYTF. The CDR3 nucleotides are TGTGCCAGCAAAATGGGAGGGGGCGCGGATGGCTACACCTTC.

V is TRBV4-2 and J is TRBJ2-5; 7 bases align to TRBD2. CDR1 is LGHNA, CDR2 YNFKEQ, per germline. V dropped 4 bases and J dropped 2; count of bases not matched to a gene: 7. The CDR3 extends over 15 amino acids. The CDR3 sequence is CASSPRGSPQETQYF. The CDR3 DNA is TGTGCCAGCAGCCCCCGCGGGAGCCCACAAGAGACCCAGTACTTC.

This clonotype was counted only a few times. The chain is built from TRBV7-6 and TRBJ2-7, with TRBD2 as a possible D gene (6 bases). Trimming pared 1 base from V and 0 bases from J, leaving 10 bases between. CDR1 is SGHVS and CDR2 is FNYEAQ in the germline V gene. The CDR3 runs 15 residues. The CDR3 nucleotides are TGTGCCAGCAGCTTAGGACTAGGCAGCTCCTACGAGCAGTACGTC. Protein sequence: CASSLGLGSSYEQYV.

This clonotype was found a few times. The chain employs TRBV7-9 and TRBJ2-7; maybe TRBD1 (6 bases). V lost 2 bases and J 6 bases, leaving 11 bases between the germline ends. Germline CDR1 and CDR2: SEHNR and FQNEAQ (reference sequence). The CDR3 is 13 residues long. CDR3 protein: CASSLSAGVEQYF. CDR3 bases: TGTGCCAGCAGCTTATCTGCAGGGGTCGAGCAGTACTTC.